The clone carrying this T cell receptor beta chain showed up just once. The antigen is undetermined. The data are from a study of T cell repertoires in cytomegalovirus infection. The V gene's germline CDR1 is SNHLY and CDR2 FYNNEI. The ends lost 5 bases at V and 6 bases at J; junction bases unmatched: 8. This CDR3 is 14 amino acids long. MiXCR was run by TCRdb on the reads, yielding one entry per CDR3 protein. The table has just under 500,000 distinct CDR3 sequences, roughly a third seen once. The chain uses TRBV2 and TRBJ1-1; 8 bases map to TRBD1. The source is a human donor in good health (CMV status not recorded). Some clones in this sample may be carry-over from other donors' samples. The sample in question was cultured PBMCs, obtained from culture after CMV antigen stimulation. CDR3 nucleotide sequence: TGTGCCAGCAGTCCTCGGACAGGGTCCCCTGAAGCTTTCTTT. This sequence encodes CASSPRTGSPEAFF.